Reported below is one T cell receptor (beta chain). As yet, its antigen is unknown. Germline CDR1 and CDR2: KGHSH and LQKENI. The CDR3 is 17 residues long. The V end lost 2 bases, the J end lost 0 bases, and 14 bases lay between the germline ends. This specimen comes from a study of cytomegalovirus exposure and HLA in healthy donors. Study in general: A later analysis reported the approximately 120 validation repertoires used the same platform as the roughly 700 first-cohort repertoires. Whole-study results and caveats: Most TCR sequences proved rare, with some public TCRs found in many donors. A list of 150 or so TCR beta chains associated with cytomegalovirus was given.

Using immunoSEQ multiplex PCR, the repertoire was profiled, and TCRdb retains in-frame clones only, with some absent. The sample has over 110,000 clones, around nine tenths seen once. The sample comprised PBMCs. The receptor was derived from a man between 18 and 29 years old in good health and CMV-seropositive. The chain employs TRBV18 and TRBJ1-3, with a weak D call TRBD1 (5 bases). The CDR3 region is CASSPSVQGPSGNTIYF. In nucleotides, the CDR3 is TGTGCCAGCTCACCATCAGTTCAGGGCCCCTCTGGAAACACCATATATTTT. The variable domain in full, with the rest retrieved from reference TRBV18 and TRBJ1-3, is NAGVMQNPRHLVRRRGQEARLRCSPMKGHSHVYWYRQLPEEGLKFMVYLQKENIIDESGMPKERFSAEFPKEGPSILRIQQVVRGDSAAYFCASSPSVQGPSGNTIYFGEGSWLTVV.